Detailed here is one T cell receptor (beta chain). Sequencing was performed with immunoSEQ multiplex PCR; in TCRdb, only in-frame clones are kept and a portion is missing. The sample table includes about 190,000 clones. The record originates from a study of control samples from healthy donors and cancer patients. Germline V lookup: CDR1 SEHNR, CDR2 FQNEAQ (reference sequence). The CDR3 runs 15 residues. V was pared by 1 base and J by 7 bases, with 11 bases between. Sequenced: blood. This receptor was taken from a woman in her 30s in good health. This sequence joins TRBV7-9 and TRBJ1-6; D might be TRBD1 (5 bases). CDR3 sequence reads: CASSLGLGENSPLHF. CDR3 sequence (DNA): TGTGCCAGCAGCTTAGGGTTAGGGGAAAATTCACCCCTCCACTTT.